Sequencing of this T cell receptor (beta chain) was carried out in a study of blood T cell repertoires in COVID-19. About the study: Italy, Spain and the United States were the sources of the convalescent and acute COVID-19 samples.

Germline lookup yields CDR1 SNHLY and CDR2 FYNNEI. V lost 1 base and J 4 bases, leaving 16 bases between the germline ends. The CDR3 spans 16 residues. Profiling relied on immunoSEQ multiplex PCR, and the TCRdb table lists in-frame clones only, not all of them. Among some 150,000 clones listed, around 83% were seen once. Specimen: peripheral blood. The gene calls are TRBV2 and TRBJ1-2; D call uncertain. This receptor was taken from a woman older than 75 with acute or convalescent COVID-19. For the CDR3, the DNA is TGTGCCAGCAGTGAAGGAACCAAGGTCGGGAGCTATGGCTACACCTTC. This sequence encodes CASSEGTKVGSYGYTF.